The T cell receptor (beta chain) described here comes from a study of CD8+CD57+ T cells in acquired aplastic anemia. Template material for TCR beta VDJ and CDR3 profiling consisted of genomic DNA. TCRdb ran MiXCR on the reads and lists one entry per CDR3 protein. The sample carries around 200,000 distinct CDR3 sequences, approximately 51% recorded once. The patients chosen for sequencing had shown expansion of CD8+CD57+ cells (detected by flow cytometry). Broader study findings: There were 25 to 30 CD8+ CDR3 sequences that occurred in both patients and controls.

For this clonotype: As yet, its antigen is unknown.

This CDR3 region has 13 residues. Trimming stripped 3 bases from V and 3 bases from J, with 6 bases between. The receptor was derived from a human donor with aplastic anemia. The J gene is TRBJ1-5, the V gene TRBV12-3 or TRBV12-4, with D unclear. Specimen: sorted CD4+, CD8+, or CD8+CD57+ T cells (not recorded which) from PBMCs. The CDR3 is CASSFGDNQPQHF. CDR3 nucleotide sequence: TGTGCCAGCAGTTTTGGCGACAATCAGCCCCAGCATTTT.